Listed below are T cell receptor beta chains from one sample, sequenced in a study of regulatory T cells in long-lasting Graves disease. TCRdb redid the calling of the multiplex PCR reads with MiXCR, one entry per CDR3 protein. Of some 340,000 distinct CDR3 sequences listed, roughly 25% are singletons. Here the sequenced sample was peripheral blood mononuclear cells (PBMCs), taken when the disease was refractory, from a patient treated with antithyroid drugs. The receptors were gathered from a woman aged 40 to 55 with Graves disease. The CDR3 runs from the conserved cysteine through the conserved F or W. The D gene is left open where the match is weak. Clone sizes are given selectively: once, few, many, or a class where the clone is expanded.

V	size	D	J	CDR3	DNA
TRBV11-2	many	TRBD2	TRBJ2-7	CASSLAASGRYEQYF	TGTGCCAGCAGCCTAGCGGCTAGCGGGAGATACGAGCAGTACTTC
TRBV5-5	.	.	TRBJ2-3	CASSFFADTQYF	TGTGCCAGCAGCTTTTTCGCAGATACGCAGTATTTT
TRBV7-9	few	TRBD2	TRBJ2-2	CASSPIGLAGSLITGELFF	TGTGCCAGCAGCCCTATAGGGCTAGCGGGAAGTCTGATCACCGGGGAGCTGTTTTTT
TRBV28	many	TRBD1	TRBJ1-5	CASSPLGTGRQPQHF	TGTGCCAGCAGTCCCCTTGGGACAGGGCGTCAGCCCCAGCATTTT
TRBV28	many	TRBD1	TRBJ1-2	CASSWIEGAGGYTF	TGTGCCAGCAGCTGGATCGAGGGGGCGGGTGGCTACACCTTC
TRBV10-3	many	.	TRBJ2-2	CAISDPGRTGELFF	TGTGCCATCAGTGACCCGGGACGGACCGGGGAGCTGTTTTTT
TRBV5-4	.	.	TRBJ1-4	CASSFEGGEKLFF	TGTGCCAGCAGCTTCGAGGGTGGTGAAAAACTGTTTTTT
TRBV18	few	.	TRBJ1-3	CASSNRGNTIYF	TGTGCCAGCTCAAACAGAGGAAACACCATATATTTT
TRBV11-2	many	.	TRBJ2-7	CASSLSTGSYEQYF	TGTGCCAGCAGTTTATCGACAGGTTCCTACGAGCAGTACTTC
TRBV12-3/TRBV12-4	many	TRBD1	TRBJ2-7	CASSLGQGEQYF	TGTGCCAGCAGCCTGGGACAGGGCGAGCAGTACTTC
TRBV20-1	few	.	TRBJ1-2	CSARYSYYGYTF	TGCAGTGCTAGGTACAGCTACTATGGCTACACCTTC
TRBV2	.	.	TRBJ2-7	CASSRQVKTLTYEQYF	TGTGCCAGCAGCCGACAGGTCAAAACCCTAACCTACGAGCAGTACTTC
TRBV15	many	.	TRBJ2-4	CATSSDREVSIQYF	TGTGCCACCAGCTCCGACAGGGAGGTTAGCATTCAGTACTTC
TRBV27	.	.	TRBJ2-4	CASSLDPGNIQYF	TGTGCCAGCAGTTTAGACCCTGGGAACATTCAGTACTTC
TRBV15	.	.	TRBJ1-5	CATSRDSPRPQHF	TGTGCCACCAGCAGAGATAGCCCAAGGCCCCAGCATTTT
TRBV9	.	TRBD2	TRBJ2-7	CASSVGPSGTYEQYF	TGTGCCAGCAGCGTAGGTCCTAGCGGGACCTACGAGCAGTACTTC
TRBV30	.	.	TRBJ1-2	CAWSRPRTLYGYTF	TGTGCCTGGAGTCGGCCACGGACTCTTTATGGCTACACCTTC
TRBV6-1	.	TRBD2	TRBJ2-7	CASKETSASSYEQYF	TGTGCCAGCAAAGAGACTAGCGCGAGCTCCTACGAGCAGTACTTC
TRBV7-8	.	.	TRBJ2-1	CASSPRGSGPYNEQLF	TGTGCCAGCAGCCCCCGGGGGAGCGGACCCTACAATGAGCAGCTCTTC
TRBV6-1	few	TRBD2	TRBJ2-7	CATANRAGVGYEQYF	TGTGCCACCGCGAATCGAGCGGGAGTGGGGTACGAGCAGTACTTC
TRBV12-3/TRBV12-4	few	.	TRBJ2-3	CASRFQVGDTDTQYF	TGTGCCAGCAGGTTCCAGGTGGGCGACACAGATACGCAGTATTTT
TRBV9	few	.	TRBJ1-2	CASSPPQGNFYGYTF	TGTGCCAGCAGCCCCCCACAGGGCAATTTCTATGGCTACACCTTC
TRBV6-1	many	.	TRBJ1-5	CASRDVGTGNQPQHF	TGTGCCAGCAGGGATGTAGGAACCGGCAATCAGCCCCAGCATTTT
TRBV6-1	.	TRBD1	TRBJ1-5	CASGHTRGLTDQPQHF	TGTGCCAGCGGCCACACTAGGGGGCTAACGGATCAGCCCCAGCATTTT
TRBV19	few	.	TRBJ2-7	CASSPAPQRTAGRDEQYF	TGTGCCAGTAGCCCTGCCCCCCAACGTACCGCCGGAAGGGACGAGCAGTACTTC
TRBV2	many	.	TRBJ2-7	CARGGFSYEQYF	TGTGCCAGAGGGGGTTTCTCCTACGAGCAGTACTTC
TRBV20-1	.	.	TRBJ1-5	CSARFRTAHQPQHF	TGCAGTGCTAGATTTCGGACGGCTCATCAGCCCCAGCATTTT
TRBV6-9	.	TRBD1	TRBJ1-1	CASSYSRQGHEAFF	TGTGCCAGCAGTTACTCTAGACAGGGACATGAAGCTTTCTTT
TRBV6-1	many	.	TRBJ2-5	CASSPSLNQETQYF	TGTGCCAGCAGCCCATCGTTGAACCAAGAGACCCAGTACTTC